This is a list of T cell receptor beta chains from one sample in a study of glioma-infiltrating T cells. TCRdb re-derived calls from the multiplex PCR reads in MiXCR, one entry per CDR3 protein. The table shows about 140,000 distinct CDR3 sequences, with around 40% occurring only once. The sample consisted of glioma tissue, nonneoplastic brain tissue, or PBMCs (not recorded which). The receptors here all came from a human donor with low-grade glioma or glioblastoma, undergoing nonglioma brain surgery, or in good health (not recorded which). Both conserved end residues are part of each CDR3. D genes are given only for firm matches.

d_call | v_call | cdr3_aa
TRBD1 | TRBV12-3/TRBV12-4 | CASSQRTGNSNQPQHF
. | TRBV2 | CASGEEGVNQPQHF
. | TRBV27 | CASSFMWSTNTEAFF
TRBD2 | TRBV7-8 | CASVGAERERSDTQYF
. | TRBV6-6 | CASSYSTGSTEAFF
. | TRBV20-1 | CSARVFNYGYTF
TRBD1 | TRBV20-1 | CSAQDRGGQTNEKLFF
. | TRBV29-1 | CSVDSGGGGRGETQYF
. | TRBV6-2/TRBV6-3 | CASSYGSGAGELFF
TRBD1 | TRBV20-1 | CSATSPGTDLMNTEAFF
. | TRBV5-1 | CASSLRGFNEQFF
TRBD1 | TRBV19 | CASSLRGPLTDTQYF
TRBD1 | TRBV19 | CATSDRAADTQYF
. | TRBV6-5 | CAISGGRGYEQYF
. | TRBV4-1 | CASSQDTQRMGSYNEQFF
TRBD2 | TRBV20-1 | CSARDLFSGGDPDTQYF
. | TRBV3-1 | CASSQAGSSNEQFF